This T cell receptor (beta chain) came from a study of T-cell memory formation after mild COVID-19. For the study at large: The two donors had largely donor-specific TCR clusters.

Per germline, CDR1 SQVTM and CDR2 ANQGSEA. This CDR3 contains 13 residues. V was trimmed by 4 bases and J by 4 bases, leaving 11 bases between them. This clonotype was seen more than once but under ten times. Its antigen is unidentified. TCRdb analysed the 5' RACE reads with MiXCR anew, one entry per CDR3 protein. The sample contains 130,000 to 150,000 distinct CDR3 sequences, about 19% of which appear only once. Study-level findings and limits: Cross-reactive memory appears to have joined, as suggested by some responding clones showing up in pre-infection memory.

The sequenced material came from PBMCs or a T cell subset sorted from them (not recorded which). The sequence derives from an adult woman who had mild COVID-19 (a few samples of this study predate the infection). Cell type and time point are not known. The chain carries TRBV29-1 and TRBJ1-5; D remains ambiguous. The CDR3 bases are TGCAGCGTTGGGGTAGATGGTAATCAGCCCCAGCATTTT. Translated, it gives CSVGVDGNQPQHF.